A selection of T cell receptor beta chains follows, all from one sample in a study of read filtering for tumor transcriptome and immune sequencing. Via MiXCR, TCRdb re-called the reads, giving one row per CDR3 protein. The repertoire holds 37,000 or so distinct CDR3 sequences, with about an eighth as singletons. The sample taken for sequencing was a population of CD138-negative cells sorted from bone marrow. The receptors originated from a donor at least 40 years old with multiple myeloma. The CDR3 runs from the conserved cysteine through the conserved F or W. D genes are given only for firm matches. A clone size is listed for some rows: how often the clone was seen (once, few, many), or a class if it is expanded.

v_call	clone_size	d_call	j_call	cdr3_nt	cdr3_aa
TRBV28	NA	NA	TRBJ2-7	TGTGCCAGCAGTTCCGGCAGCTCCTACGAGCAGTACTTC	CASSSGSSYEQYF
TRBV7-8	many	NA	TRBJ1-1	TGTGCCAGCAACGTAGGGGGGACACGGTATGAAGCTTTCTTT	CASNVGGTRYEAFF
TRBV20-1	many	TRBD2	TRBJ2-3	TGCAGTGCTAGAGCGGGAGGAGAGTATACGCAGTATTTT	CSARAGGEYTQYF
TRBV20-1	few	NA	TRBJ2-5	TGCAGTGCTAGAGGCCCGCAGGGCGGAGAGACCCAGTACTTC	CSARGPQGGETQYF
TRBV6-6	many	TRBD2	TRBJ2-4	TGTGCCAGCAGTAAGGCGGGAGGGCCCAACATTCAGTACTTC	CASSKAGGPNIQYF
TRBV5-1	few	TRBD1	TRBJ1-1	TGCGCCAGCAGCCTGGGACAGGGGGGGGAAGTAGCCTTCTTT	CASSLGQGGEVAFF
TRBV20-1	many	NA	TRBJ2-7	TGCAGTGCTAAGGGGGGGGTAGGGCAGTTGGACGAGCAGTACTTC	CSAKGGVGQLDEQYF
TRBV10-2	many	NA	TRBJ1-5	TGCGCCAGCAGTGAGACTATTTTACGCAATCAGCCCCAGCATTTT	CASSETILRNQPQHF
TRBV27	NA	NA	TRBJ1-3	TGTGCCAGCACCTCCGATCCGGAGCCTGGAAACACCATATATTTT	CASTSDPEPGNTIYF
TRBV7-6	many	TRBD2	TRBJ2-5	TGTGCCAGCAGCCCCCCGACTAGCCGGGAAGAGACCCAGTACTTC	CASSPPTSREETQYF
TRBV7-8	NA	TRBD1	TRBJ1-3	TGTGCCAGCAGCGGACAGGGACAGGGGGCTTTGGGAAACACCATATATTTT	CASSGQGQGALGNTIYF
TRBV5-8	NA	NA	TRBJ2-1	TGTGCCAGCAGCCGCGACTTACCCAATGAGCAGTTCTTC	CASSRDLPNEQFF
TRBV7-8	NA	NA	TRBJ2-2	TGTGCCAGCAGCACCTTGTCCTCCGGCGGGGAGCTGTTTTTT	CASSTLSSGGELFF
TRBV5-1	many	NA	TRBJ2-1	TGCGCCAGCAGCTTGATCAGCCCCAGCTCCTACAATGAGCAGTTCTTC	CASSLISPSSYNEQFF
TRBV6-6	many	NA	TRBJ2-2	TGTGCCAGCACTCGACTAAACCAGGGCGCCGGGGAGCTGTTTTTT	CASTRLNQGAGELFF
TRBV6-6	NA	TRBD1	TRBJ1-5	TGTGCCAGCAGCTGGACAGGTCGAAGTCAGCCCCAGCATTTT	CASSWTGRSQPQHF
TRBV20-1	NA	NA	TRBJ1-5	TGCAGTGCTAGAAGCGGGGTAAGGGATCAGACCCAGCATTTT	CSARSGVRDQTQHF
TRBV20-1	many	NA	TRBJ2-7	TGCAGTGCTAGACCTTCACAAGAGATCTCCTACGAGCAGTACTTC	CSARPSQEISYEQYF
TRBV7-8	many	NA	TRBJ2-1	TGTGCCAGCAGCCCTCTATGGGGCAATGAGCAGTTCTTC	CASSPLWGNEQFF
TRBV2	medium-sized	NA	TRBJ2-1	TGTGCCAGCAGTCCGCGGGACACCACGCCTGAGCAGTTCTTC	CASSPRDTTPEQFF
TRBV7-3	many	TRBD1	TRBJ2-2	TGTGCCAGCAGCCTTTCGACAGGGAGTGACGGGGAGCTGTTTTTT	CASSLSTGSDGELFF
TRBV12-5	many	TRBD1	TRBJ1-1	TGTGCTAGTGGTGCCGCCACAGGGGTGAACACTGAAGCTTTCTTT	CASGAATGVNTEAFF
TRBV18	NA	TRBD1	TRBJ1-1	TGTGCCGGCTCCCAACTGCAAGAGGGGGCTGCGGAGAACACTGAAGCTTTCTTT	CAGSQLQEGAAENTEAFF
TRBV6-2/TRBV6-3	many	TRBD2	TRBJ2-1	TGTGCCAGCAGTTTTTCTTCTAGCGGGAGTTACAATGAGCAGTTCTTC	CASSFSSSGSYNEQFF
TRBV30	many	NA	TRBJ2-1	TGTGCCTGGAGTGCCATGTTTCGAGGGGGAATTAGGAATGAGCAGTTCTTC	CAWSAMFRGGIRNEQFF
TRBV7-9	many	NA	TRBJ2-5	TGTGCCAGCAGCCCTCGGGGCGCAGAAGAGACCCAGTACTTC	CASSPRGAEETQYF
TRBV6-1	many	NA	TRBJ2-2	TGTGCCAGCAGTGATTGGGCCCTCATCGGGGGAGGGGAGCTGTTTTTT	CASSDWALIGGGELFF
TRBV6-2/TRBV6-3	many	TRBD1	TRBJ1-2	TGTGCCAGCAGTCCGGAGACAGGGTCTGGCTACACCTTC	CASSPETGSGYTF
TRBV29-1	many	NA	TRBJ2-1	TGCAGCGTTGAGTTTCCAGGGAGGCGGAATGAGCAGTTCTTC	CSVEFPGRRNEQFF
TRBV12-3/TRBV12-4	many	NA	TRBJ2-2	TGTGCCAGCAGTTTGTGGGGCGGGGAGCTGTTTTTT	CASSLWGGELFF
TRBV29-1	many	TRBD1	TRBJ2-1	TGCAGCGTGACAGGGTCCTACAATGAGCAGTTCTTC	CSVTGSYNEQFF
TRBV3-1	many	TRBD2	TRBJ2-6	TGTGCCAGCAGCCCTTCATCGGGGGGTACTGGGGCCAACGTCCTGACTTTC	CASSPSSGGTGANVLTF
TRBV5-4	many	NA	TRBJ1-1	TGTGCCAGCAGTCAACGGGGGGGAAGCACTGAAGCTTTCTTT	CASSQRGGSTEAFF
TRBV6-4	many	NA	TRBJ1-1	TGTGCCAGCAGTGACGCTCATAACACTGAAGCTTTCTTT	CASSDAHNTEAFF
TRBV5-4	many	TRBD1	TRBJ2-7	TGTGCCAGCAGCTCGGCTCCGGGACAGGGAATCTACGAGCAGTACTTC	CASSSAPGQGIYEQYF
TRBV7-2	many	TRBD2	TRBJ2-7	TGTGCCAGCATTGCAGCGGGAGTACCCTACGAGCAGTACTTC	CASIAAGVPYEQYF
TRBV11-2	many	NA	TRBJ2-5	TGTGCCAGCAGCTCGGGGGACAGCCAAGAGACCCAGTACTTC	CASSSGDSQETQYF
TRBV3-1	many	NA	TRBJ2-7	TGTGCCAGCAGCCAAGATCGGGCGGGGTTGGAGCAGTACTTC	CASSQDRAGLEQYF
TRBV20-1	many	TRBD2	TRBJ2-1	TGCAGTGCTGAGGGACTAGCGGCGTACAATGAGCAGTTCTTC	CSAEGLAAYNEQFF
TRBV7-8	many	NA	TRBJ1-5	TGTGCCAGCAGCCCCCGAGGGAGGGAGGAGCAGCCCCAGCATTTT	CASSPRGREEQPQHF
TRBV9	few	TRBD2	TRBJ2-3	TGTGCCAGCAGCTCTACGGGGGGAGACCTCACAGATACGCAGTATTTT	CASSSTGGDLTDTQYF
TRBV7-9	NA	TRBD1	TRBJ2-5	TGTGCCAGCAGACATGGACAGGGCCAAGAGGCCCAGTACTTC	CASRHGQGQEAQYF